Sequencing of this T cell receptor beta chain was carried out in a study of T cell responses to AZD1222 COVID-19 vaccine. As for the study in general: Second-dose intervals of approximately 4 or approximately 12 weeks were pooled. Overall study results and limits: Spike-specific TCR breadth and depth grew following two AZD1222 doses.

The CDR3 runs 18 residues. Looked up from germline, CDR1 is SSHAT and CDR2 is FNYEAQ (reference sequence). Sequencing was performed with immunoSEQ multiplex PCR; in TCRdb, only in-frame clones are kept and a portion is missing. The sample yields 170,000 or so clones, 75% to 95% seen once. Turning to this clone: The antigen is undetermined. One end of the junction is discordant with germline, which a read error may explain.

V is TRBV7-7 and J is TRBJ2-1; 7 nucleotides align to TRBD1. The clonotype was recovered from an adult in good health. Sequenced here: peripheral blood, sampled on day 0 of AZD1222 vaccination. The CDR3 region has the DNA TGTGCTAGCAGTCCAGACCCTTTCGGGCAGGGGGAGTACAATGAGCAGTTCTTC. Protein: CASSPDPFGQGEYNEQFF.